A selection of T cell receptor beta chains follows, all from one sample in a study of blood T cell repertoires in COVID-19. The method was immunoSEQ multiplex PCR; TCRdb's version includes in-frame clones alone and lacks a portion of them. The sample includes over 200,000 clones, roughly 87% of them seen just once. The material sequenced was peripheral blood. These receptors were collected from a woman aged 18-35 years who had recovered from COVID-19. Both conserved end residues are part of each CDR3. The order of the fields is clone size, D gene, V gene, J gene, CDR3 DNA, CDR3 protein. D genes are given only for firm matches. Clone size is shown for a subset of rows, as once, few, many or a class of expanded clone.

clone_size: NA; d_call: NA; v_call: TRBV6-5; j_call: TRBJ2-2; cdr3_nt: TGTGCCAGCAGTCGCTATGCCGGGGAGCTGTTTTTT; cdr3_aa: CASSRYAGELFF
clone_size: NA; d_call: NA; v_call: TRBV28; j_call: TRBJ1-1; cdr3_nt: TGTGCCAGCAGTCCTCCGGGGTATTCAGCTTTCTTT; cdr3_aa: CASSPPGYSAFF
clone_size: NA; d_call: NA; v_call: TRBV19; j_call: TRBJ1-2; cdr3_nt: TGTGCCAGTAGTTTGCGGCCGGGGGTCGTCTATGGCTACACCTTC; cdr3_aa: CASSLRPGVVYGYTF
clone_size: NA; d_call: NA; v_call: TRBV4-3; j_call: TRBJ2-7; cdr3_nt: TGCGCCAGCAGCCAAGCACGTTACAGGGAGTACGAGCAGTACTTC; cdr3_aa: CASSQARYREYEQYF
clone_size: NA; d_call: TRBD1; v_call: TRBV15; j_call: TRBJ1-5; cdr3_nt: TGTGCCACCAGCGTACGGACAGGGACCAATCAGCCCCAGCATTTT; cdr3_aa: CATSVRTGTNQPQHF
clone_size: NA; d_call: NA; v_call: TRBV6-2/TRBV6-3; j_call: TRBJ1-5; cdr3_nt: TGTGCCAGCAGTTCCGCCCTGAGGCGCAGCAATCAGCCCCAGCATTTT; cdr3_aa: CASSSALRRSNQPQHF
clone_size: NA; d_call: TRBD1; v_call: TRBV5-5; j_call: TRBJ1-6; cdr3_nt: TGTGCCAGCAGCGAGGACAGGGCCAGAAAATATAATTCACCCCTCCACTTT; cdr3_aa: CASSEDRARKYNSPLHF
clone_size: NA; d_call: NA; v_call: TRBV12-3/TRBV12-4; j_call: TRBJ1-1; cdr3_nt: TGTGCCAGCAAGAGTAACACTGAAGCTTTCTTT; cdr3_aa: CASKSNTEAFF
clone_size: NA; d_call: NA; v_call: TRBV9; j_call: TRBJ2-3; cdr3_nt: TGTGCCAGCAGCGTAGAAGACGGGAGAACAGATACGCAGTATTTT; cdr3_aa: CASSVEDGRTDTQYF
clone_size: NA; d_call: NA; v_call: TRBV30; j_call: TRBJ2-3; cdr3_nt: TGTGCCTGGAGTGCCGGGACTTCCGCTAGCACAGATACGCAGTATTTT; cdr3_aa: CAWSAGTSASTDTQYF
clone_size: NA; d_call: TRBD1; v_call: TRBV12-3/TRBV12-4; j_call: TRBJ1-2; cdr3_nt: TGTGCCAGCAGTTTAAGACAGGGCGCTGGCTACACCTTC; cdr3_aa: CASSLRQGAGYTF
clone_size: NA; d_call: TRBD1; v_call: TRBV7-9; j_call: TRBJ2-7; cdr3_nt: TGTGCCAGCAGCTTAGTTCGTTCGGGACAGGGTCCCGACGAGCAGTACTTC; cdr3_aa: CASSLVRSGQGPDEQYF
clone_size: NA; d_call: NA; v_call: TRBV14; j_call: TRBJ2-7; cdr3_nt: TGTGCCAGCAGCCAAGATCGTCGGACAGAAGACGAGGGAGTTAGGACCTACGAGCAGTACTTC; cdr3_aa: CASSQDRRTEDEGVRTYEQYF
clone_size: NA; d_call: NA; v_call: TRBV7-9; j_call: TRBJ2-1; cdr3_nt: TGTGCCAGCAGCTTCACAGGGATATATGATGAGCAGTTCTTC; cdr3_aa: CASSFTGIYDEQFF
clone_size: NA; d_call: NA; v_call: TRBV6-6; j_call: TRBJ1-3; cdr3_nt: TGTGCCAGACGGGGGAATGGAAACACCATATATTTT; cdr3_aa: CARRGNGNTIYF
clone_size: NA; d_call: TRBD2; v_call: TRBV3-1/TRBV3-2; j_call: TRBJ2-1; cdr3_nt: TGTGCCAGCAGCCCCCCACTAGCGGGAGATTCTGAGCAGTTCTTC; cdr3_aa: CASSPPLAGDSEQFF
clone_size: few; d_call: NA; v_call: TRBV6-2/TRBV6-3; j_call: TRBJ2-7; cdr3_nt: TGTGCCAGCAGTCCGGGACTTCTCGCCGCGGGCGAGCAGTACTTC; cdr3_aa: CASSPGLLAAGEQYF
clone_size: NA; d_call: TRBD2; v_call: TRBV19; j_call: TRBJ2-1; cdr3_nt: TGTGCCAGTAGAGGACTAGCGGGAGGCCTGAGCTCCTACAATGAGCAGTTCTTC; cdr3_aa: CASRGLAGGLSSYNEQFF
clone_size: NA; d_call: TRBD1; v_call: TRBV27; j_call: TRBJ1-5; cdr3_nt: TGTGCCAGCAGTTTTTCAGGGGGGAATCAGCCCCAGCATTTT; cdr3_aa: CASSFSGGNQPQHF
clone_size: NA; d_call: TRBD2; v_call: TRBV3-1/TRBV3-2; j_call: TRBJ2-7; cdr3_nt: TGTGCCAGCAGCCCCCTAGCGGGATACGAGCAGTACTTC; cdr3_aa: CASSPLAGYEQYF
clone_size: NA; d_call: TRBD2; v_call: TRBV6-2/TRBV6-3; j_call: TRBJ2-2; cdr3_nt: TGTGCCAGCAGTTACTCTGCGGGAGGGGGGGAGCTGTTTTTT; cdr3_aa: CASSYSAGGGELFF
clone_size: NA; d_call: NA; v_call: TRBV6-5; j_call: TRBJ1-3; cdr3_nt: TGTGCCAGCAGTTATGGGGGGATCTCTGGAAACACCATATATTTT; cdr3_aa: CASSYGGISGNTIYF
clone_size: few; d_call: NA; v_call: TRBV6-2/TRBV6-3; j_call: TRBJ1-2; cdr3_nt: TGTGCCAGCAGTCTTGGGAGCTCCCTTTCCTATGGCTACACCTTC; cdr3_aa: CASSLGSSLSYGYTF